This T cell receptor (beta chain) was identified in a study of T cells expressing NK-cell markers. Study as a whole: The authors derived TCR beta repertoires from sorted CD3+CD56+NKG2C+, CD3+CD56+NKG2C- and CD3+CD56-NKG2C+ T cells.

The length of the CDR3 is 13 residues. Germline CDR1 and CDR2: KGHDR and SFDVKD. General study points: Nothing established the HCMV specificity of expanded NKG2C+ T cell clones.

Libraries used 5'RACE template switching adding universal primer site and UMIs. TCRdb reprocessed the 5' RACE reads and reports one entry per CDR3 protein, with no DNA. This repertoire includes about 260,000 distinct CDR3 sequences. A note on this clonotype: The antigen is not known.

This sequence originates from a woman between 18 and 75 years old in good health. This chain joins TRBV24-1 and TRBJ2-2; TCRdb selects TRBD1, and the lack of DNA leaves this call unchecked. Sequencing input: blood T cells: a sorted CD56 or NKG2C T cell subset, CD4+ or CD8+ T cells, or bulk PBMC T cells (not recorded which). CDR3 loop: CATRDENTGELFF.